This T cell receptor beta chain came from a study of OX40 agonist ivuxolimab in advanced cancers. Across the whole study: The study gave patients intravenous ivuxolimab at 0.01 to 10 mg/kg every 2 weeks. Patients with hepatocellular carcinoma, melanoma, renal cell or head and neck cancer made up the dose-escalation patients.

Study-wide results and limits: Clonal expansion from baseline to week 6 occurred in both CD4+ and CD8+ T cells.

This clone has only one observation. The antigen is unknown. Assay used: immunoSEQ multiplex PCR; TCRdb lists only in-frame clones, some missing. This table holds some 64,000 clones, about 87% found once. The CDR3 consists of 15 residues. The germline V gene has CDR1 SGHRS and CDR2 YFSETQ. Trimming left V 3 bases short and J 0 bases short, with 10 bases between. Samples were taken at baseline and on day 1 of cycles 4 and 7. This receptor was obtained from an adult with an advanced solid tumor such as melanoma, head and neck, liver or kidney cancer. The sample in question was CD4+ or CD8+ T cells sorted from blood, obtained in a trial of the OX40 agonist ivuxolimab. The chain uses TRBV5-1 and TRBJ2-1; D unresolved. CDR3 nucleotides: TGCGCCAGCAGCTCGACGAAGAGCTCCTACAATGAGCAGTTCTTC. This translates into CASSSTKSSYNEQFF.